This entry describes one T cell receptor (beta chain). Sequencing used immunoSEQ multiplex PCR; TCRdb keeps in-frame clones, though not all of them. Among about 580,000 clones listed, 95% to 98% were seen once. This record comes from a study of shared clonotypes between healthy human individuals. Naive-designated CD8 cells lacked CD45RO, were positively enriched for CCR7, and omitted terminally differentiated effector memory CD45RA+ cells. Losses at the gene ends were 0 bases for V and 8 bases for J; bases not matched to a gene: 9. Germline CDR1 reads SGDLS; CDR2 reads YYNGEE. The CDR3 has 17 residues.

The sequenced sample was naive CD8+ T cells sorted from blood. This receptor was obtained from a man aged 30 to 39 in good health. The chain has TRBV9 and TRBJ2-1, with 12 positions matching TRBD2. The CDR3 loop is CASSVVPTSGSSHEQFF. CDR3 sequence (DNA): TGTGCCAGCAGCGTAGTCCCGACTAGCGGGAGTTCACATGAGCAGTTCTTC. The full variable domain, rest sourced from reference TRBV9 and TRBJ2-1, is DSGVTQTPKHLITATGQRVTLRCSPRSGDLSVYWYQQSLDQGLQFLIQYYNGEERAKGNILERFSAQQFPDLHSELNLSSLELGDSALYFCASSVVPTSGSSHEQFFGPGTRLTVL.